The entry below describes one T cell receptor beta chain. TCRdb's copy holds only in-frame clones and misses some; the assay was immunoSEQ multiplex PCR. The sample lists some 200,000 clones, roughly 86% occurring once. The record originates from a study of blood T cell repertoires in COVID-19. Overall study: Sites in the United States, Italy and Spain provided acute and convalescent COVID-19 samples.

The germline V gene encodes CDR1 LNHDA and CDR2 SQIVND (reference sequence). The CDR3 is 16 residues long. The V gene end was trimmed by 4 bases and the J gene end by 5 bases; junction bases not matched to a gene: 10. This clonotype was obtained from a man between 65 and 85 years old with acute or convalescent COVID-19. The chain has TRBV19 and TRBJ1-5, with 8 nucleotides matching TRBD1. The material sequenced was peripheral blood. CDR3 residues: CASSTRRQGFDQPQHF. The DNA for the CDR3 is TGTGCCAGTAGTACGCGGAGACAGGGGTTCGATCAGCCCCAGCATTTT.